Shown below are 6 T cell receptor beta chains from a single sample sequenced in a study of blood T cell repertoires in COVID-19. Assay used: immunoSEQ multiplex PCR; TCRdb lists only in-frame clones, some missing. The profile covers around 300,000 clones, with roughly 92% appearing a single time and 2.2% taken by the ten largest. Sequencing was carried out using peripheral blood. These receptors originate from a woman in her twenties or thirties with COVID-19, enrolled during active disease.

The V and J genes are TRBV6-1 and TRBJ1-6, with 7 bases fitting TRBD1. This CDR3 has 15 residues. Germline assignment: CDR1 MNHNS and CDR2 SASEGT. Trimming took 2 bases from V and 6 from J; bases not matched to a gene: 4. For the CDR3, the DNA is TGTGCCAGCAGTGAAACAGGGGCGACTAATTCACCCCTCCACTTT. Its protein is CASSETGATNSPLHF.

CDR3 coding DNA: TGTGCCAGCAGTTACTCGAGCGGGACTAGCATAAATGAGCAGTTCTTC. Its translation is CASSYSSGTSINEQFF. The V call is TRBV6-5, the J call TRBJ2-1, with TRBD2 identical over 9 bases. CDR3 length: 16 amino acids. Losses at the gene ends were 0 bases for V and 7 bases for J; bases not matched to a gene: 7. Germline CDR1 is MNHEY and CDR2 is SVGAGI.

This clone was observed a few times. The chain carries TRBV5-4 and TRBJ2-3, with 13 bases lining up with TRBD2. With 5 bases clipped from V and 5 bases from J, the junction kept 2 bases outside the gene matches. There are 14 residues in the CDR3. Germline V gives CDR1 SGHNT, CDR2 YYREEE (reference sequence). In DNA, the CDR3 is TGTGCCAGCAGTAGGACTAGCGGGGGAGATACGCAGTATTTT. Residues: CASSRTSGGDTQYF.

This chain links TRBV15 with TRBJ1-5; D gene ambiguous. The CDR3 is made up of 13 amino acids. CDR1 is LNHNV, CDR2 YYDKDF, per germline (reference sequence). V was cut by 3 bases and J by 4 bases, with 7 bases left in between. In DNA form, the CDR3 reads TGTGCCACCAGCAGGGGGAGAAATCAGCCCCAGCATTTT. It is translated as CATSRGRNQPQHF.

This chain uses TRBV3-1 (or the pseudogene TRBV3-2) with TRBJ2-7; 7 bases align to TRBD1. This CDR3 has 15 amino acids. The junction had 10 bases not matched to a gene; V was cut back by 4 bases and J by 4 bases. CDR1 is LGHDT and CDR2 is YNNKEL in the germline V gene (reference sequence). The CDR3 DNA reads TGTGCCAGCAGCCCCCAGGTAGGGGGCGCGTACGAGCAGTACTTC. It yields the protein CASSPQVGGAYEQYF.

The CDR3 region has the DNA TGTGCCAGCAGCCCCAGACTAGCGGGGCCCGGGGAGCTGTTTTTT. Encoded protein: CASSPRLAGPGELFF. The rearrangement joins TRBV14 to TRBJ2-2; 11 nucleotides line up with TRBD2. CDR1 and CDR2 (germline): SGHDN, FVKESK. Trimming cost V 4 bases and J 6 bases; bases outside gene matches: 4. CDR3 length equals 15 residues.